These 31 T cell receptor beta chains were all obtained from the same sample, sequenced in a study of blood T cells in healthy people across ages. Primed by a sample-barcoded 5' primer and a J-beta primer mix, a second PCR proceeded for roughly 7 to 12 cycles. TCRdb analysed the 5' RACE reads with MiXCR anew, one entry per CDR3 protein. The top ten clones hold approximately 19% of a sample with 850,000 to 1,300,000 distinct CDR3 sequences, around 45% of them seen once. Specimen: blood. These receptors were obtained from a woman aged 55-75 years in good health.

This clonotype was counted between two and nine times. The chain joins TRBV4-1 to TRBJ2-7, with D tentatively TRBD1 (6 bases). Trimming shortened V by 0 bases and J by 1 base, and 10 bases separated the two germline ends. Germline values: CDR1 MGHRA, CDR2 YSYEKL. This CDR3 region has 15 residues. For the CDR3, the DNA is TGCGCCAGCAGCCAAGAAGGGGGACGATCCTACGAGCAGTACTTC. Encoded protein: CASSQEGGRSYEQYF.

The rearrangement joins TRBV20-1 to TRBJ1-4, with D perhaps TRBD1 (5 bases). The germline gives CDR1 DFQATT, CDR2 SNEGSKA (reference sequence). The V and J ends lost 1 base and 11 bases respectively, with 14 bases between them. This CDR3 comprises 13 residues. CDR3 loop: CSARVSGEGKLFF. The CDR3 region has the DNA TGCAGTGCTAGAGTTTCGGGGGAGGGGAAACTGTTTTTT.

The chain joins TRBV12-3 or TRBV12-4 to TRBJ1-2, with 7 bases identical to TRBD1. CDR3 length: 15 amino acids. With V trimmed by 1 base and J by 2 bases, 4 bases remained unmatched. DNA of the CDR3: TGTGCCAGCAGTTTAGTAGGGACAGCAAACTATGGCTACACCTTC. This gives the protein CASSLVGTANYGYTF.

V and J are TRBV12-3 or TRBV12-4 and TRBJ2-5; 11 positions match TRBD2. V shed 5 bases and J 11 bases; nucleotides not matched to a gene: 16. The CDR3 covers 16 residues. The CDR3 is CASSGTSGLGGNEQYF. CDR3 in DNA: TGTGCCAGCAGTGGGACTAGCGGACTTGGGGGAAATGAGCAGTACTTC.

This rearrangement joins TRBV29-1 to TRBJ2-3, with TRBD1 matching 9 bases. Germline-derived CDR1 and CDR2 are SQVTM and ANQGSEA. This CDR3 region has 13 residues. V was clipped by 7 bases and J by 2 bases; unmatched bases: 4. As DNA, the CDR3 is TGCAGCGCCCGGACAGGGGCCACAGATACGCAGTATTTT. It is translated as CSARTGATDTQYF.

This clonotype was seen at least ten times. The rearrangement joins TRBV12-3 or TRBV12-4 to TRBJ1-2, with D unresolved. V lost 3 bases and J 4 bases, leaving 3 bases between the germline ends. The CDR3 is 11 residues long. The CDR3 loop is CASSFSYGYTF. DNA for the CDR3: TGTGCCAGCAGTTTCTCCTATGGCTACACCTTC.

Only a few counts were recorded for this clonotype. A much larger clonotype is one base distant, so this may be a read error. The rearrangement links TRBV20-1 to TRBJ2-5, with TRBD2 matching 9 bases. The V segment lost 1 base and the J segment 11 bases; nucleotides outside the gene matches: 8. The length of the CDR3 is 13 residues. Germline loops: CDR1 DFQATT, CDR2 SNEGSKA (reference sequence). CDR3 nucleotide sequence: TGCAGTGCTAGAGTTCCTAGCGGGACCCAGCAGTACTTC. Protein sequence: CSARVPSGTQQYF.

This clonotype was recorded a few times. The chain has TRBV27 and TRBJ2-5; D ambiguous. V was clipped by 3 bases and J by 0 bases, with 8 bases between them. The V gene's germline CDR1 is MNHEY and CDR2 SMNVEV (reference sequence). This CDR3 region has 14 residues. The CDR3 nucleotides are TGTGCCAGCAGTTTCCGGTCCGACCAAGAGACCCAGTACTTC. The encoded protein is CASSFRSDQETQYF.

This clonotype occurred a few times. The chain employs TRBV6-1 and TRBJ1-1, with D unresolved. This CDR3 has 15 amino acids. Germline CDR1 MNHNS, CDR2 SASEGT. Trimming pared 8 bases from V and 7 bases from J, leaving 23 bases between. The CDR3 nucleotides read TGTGCCAGCGCTGGGTCTCGAGGTCCGGGGAGTGAAGCTTTCTTT. It yields the protein CASAGSRGPGSEAFF.

This clonotype was recorded a few times. The chain employs TRBV24-1 and TRBJ2-5; D call uncertain. The germline V gene encodes CDR1 KGHDR and CDR2 SFDVKD. The V gene lost 5 bases and the J gene lost 5 bases, with 5 bases spanning the gap. The CDR3 has 11 amino acids. Here the CDR3 DNA reads TGTGCCACCAGTGCCGCGGAGACCCAGTACTTC. This sequence encodes CATSAAETQYF.

The rearrangement uses TRBV6-6 and TRBJ2-4; 7 bases are a match to TRBD1. This CDR3 region has 14 residues. V lost 6 bases and J lost 6; bases outside the gene matches: 8. In germline, CDR1 is MNHNY, CDR2 SVGAGI (reference sequence). CDR3 nucleotides: TGTGCCAGCAGGGCCGGGACAGCGAGAAACATTCAGTACTTC. It is translated as CASRAGTARNIQYF.

This rearrangement joins TRBV7-9 to TRBJ2-5; 9 bases match TRBD1. The CDR3 runs to 15 residues. Trimming took 0 bases from V and 11 from J; bases not matched to a gene: 10. Germline V CDR1 and CDR2: SEHNR, FQNEAQ (reference sequence). The CDR3 loop is CASSLAGTGRREQYF. The CDR3 DNA reads TGTGCCAGCAGCTTAGCGGGGACAGGGAGGAGGGAGCAGTACTTC. Drawing the rest from reference TRBV7-9 and TRBJ2-5, the complete variable domain is DTGVSQNPRHKITKRGQNVTFRCDPISEHNRLYWYRQTLGQGPEFLTYFQNEAQLEKSRLLSDRFSAERPKGSFSTLEIQRTEQGDSAMYLCASSLAGTGRREQYFGPGTRLLVL.

The rearrangement links TRBV6-1 to TRBJ2-5, with D tentatively TRBD2 (6 bases). There are 17 residues in the CDR3. The germline V and J ends were trimmed by 5 bases and 4 bases, with 23 bases remaining between them. CDR1 is MNHNS and CDR2 is SASEGT in the germline V gene. CDR3 nucleotides: TGTGCCAGCAGTCCCTCCCTTTTAGCGGACCCCAGAGAGACCCAGTACTTC. As protein: CASSPSLLADPRETQYF.

This chain uses TRBV20-1 with TRBJ2-7; D unclear. The DNA end lines up better with TRBJ2-5; the J call may be wrong. The CDR3 is 12 amino acids. CDR1 is DFQATT, CDR2 SNEGSKA, per germline (reference sequence). CDR3 sequence (DNA): TGCAGTGCTAGCAAGGCCGCTGAGACCCAGTACTTC. Amino acid sequence: CSASKAAETQYF.

The table lists this clonotype with a few counts. The chain has TRBV20-1 and TRBJ2-7, with D unclear. CDR3 length: 11 residues. V was clipped by 2 bases and J by 4 bases, with 6 bases between them. Germline V gene sequence: CDR1 DFQATT, CDR2 SNEGSKA (reference sequence). CDR3 residues: CSARSVYEQYF. The CDR3 region has the DNA TGCAGTGCTAGAAGTGTTTACGAGCAGTACTTC.

V is TRBV12-3 or TRBV12-4 and J is TRBJ1-2, with D tentatively TRBD1 (6 bases). The V gene lost 4 bases and the J gene lost 3 bases, with 18 bases spanning the gap. The CDR3 contains 16 residues. The CDR3 loop is CASSSAMGPGDYGYTF. CDR3 DNA sequence: TGTGCCAGCAGTTCCGCAATGGGACCAGGGGACTATGGCTACACCTTC.

The CDR3 loop reads CASNTGWMNTEAFF. DNA of the CDR3: TGTGCCAGCAACACAGGGTGGATGAACACTGAAGCTTTCTTT. This chain joins TRBV11-2 and TRBJ1-1, with D perhaps TRBD1 (6 bases). This CDR3 spans 14 amino acids. Germline lookup yields CDR1 SGHAT and CDR2 FQNNGV. Trimming took 7 bases from V and 0 from J, leaving 12 bases between them.

The table lists this clonotype with a few counts. The V gene is TRBV25-1, the J gene TRBJ2-5, with D perhaps TRBD2 (5 bases). V lost 4 bases to trimming and J lost 9 bases, with 15 bases between them. Germline V gene sequence: CDR1 MGHDK, CDR2 SYGVNS. CDR3 size: 13 residues. The CDR3 bases are TGTGCCAGCAGTGGGGTGGGAGCCGATTCCCAGTACTTC. Protein: CASSGVGADSQYF.

The CDR3 region has the DNA TGCAGTGCTAGGCTTATAGCGGGAGGGCCGGGGGAGCAGTACTTC. Translated: CSARLIAGGPGEQYF. The chain joins TRBV20-1 to TRBJ2-7; 11 bases map to TRBD2. The V gene's germline CDR1 is DFQATT and CDR2 SNEGSKA (reference sequence). J was trimmed by 7 bases and V by 3 bases; bases with no gene match: 11. The CDR3 totals 15 residues.

The V call is TRBV20-1, the J call TRBJ2-1; D might be TRBD2 (5 bases). The CDR3 totals 16 residues. Germline lookup yields CDR1 DFQATT and CDR2 SNEGSKA (reference sequence). V was trimmed by 0 bases and J by 0 bases, leaving 12 bases between them. CDR3 sequence reads: CSARDLLGSSYNEQFF. CDR3 DNA sequence: TGCAGTGCTAGAGATCTCTTAGGGAGCTCCTACAATGAGCAGTTCTTC.

J is TRBJ2-3 and V is TRBV20-1; D is possibly TRBD1 or TRBD2 (5 bases each). This CDR3 is built from 13 residues. Deletions cut 5 bases from V and 4 bases from J, with 13 bases between. Per germline, CDR1 DFQATT and CDR2 SNEGSKA (reference sequence). DNA of the CDR3: TGCAGTGCTGTACTAGTGGGACCAGATACGCAGTATTTT. Translated: CSAVLVGPDTQYF.

The chain combines TRBV10-3 with TRBJ2-1, with 11 bases matching TRBD2. With V trimmed by 3 bases and J by 9 bases, 13 bases remained unmatched. Germline V CDR1 and CDR2: ENHRY, SYGVKD. CDR3 length: 17 amino acids. The CDR3 here is CAISDPTSGNRISEQFF. The CDR3 DNA reads TGTGCCATCAGTGACCCGACTAGCGGGAATAGGATAAGTGAGCAGTTCTTC.

The chain couples TRBV27 to TRBJ2-1, with 12 bases that match TRBD2. V lost 0 bases to trimming and J lost 9 bases; unmatched junction nucleotides: 6. The CDR3 spans 16 residues. Germline lookup yields CDR1 MNHEY and CDR2 SMNVEV (reference sequence). CDR3 DNA: TGTGCCAGCAGTTTATCATCCCTAGCGGGAGGGTTTGAGCAGTTCTTC. Residues: CASSLSSLAGGFEQFF.

This sequence joins TRBV28 and TRBJ2-3; D possibly corresponds to TRBD2 (6 bases). CDR1 and CDR2 (germline): MDHEN, SYDVKM. The ends were cut back, 4 bases at V and 1 base at J, with 9 bases in the middle. CDR3 length: 14 residues. CDR3 bases: TGTGCCAGCAGTTCTACTAGCCGCACAGATACGCAGTATTTT. This sequence encodes CASSSTSRTDTQYF.

The J gene is TRBJ2-7, the V gene TRBV5-6, with D perhaps given as TRBD1 or TRBD2 (5 bases each). Matching the DNA end better, TRBJ2-5 makes the J call doubtful. Germline CDR1 reads SGHDT; CDR2 reads YYEEEE. The CDR3 runs 16 residues. The CDR3 DNA reads as TGTGCCAGCAGCTTGGCCGGGCGACGAGGGGTTGAGACCCAGTACTTC. Translating it yields CASSLAGRRGVETQYF.

This chain uses TRBV12-3 or TRBV12-4 with TRBJ2-7, with D perhaps matching TRBD1 (6 bases). There are 15 residues in the CDR3. V gave up 3 bases and J gave up 3 bases, with 15 bases separating them. CDR3 DNA: TGTGCCAGCAGTTTCGATAGGGACACCCTCTACGAGCAGTACTTC. Its protein is CASSFDRDTLYEQYF.

The genes are TRBV7-2 and TRBJ2-3, with 8 bases identical to TRBD1. Unmatched junction bases numbered 14, after V lost 3 bases and J lost 0 bases. The V gene's germline CDR1 is SGHTA and CDR2 FQGNSA. The length of the CDR3 is 19 residues. This CDR3 is CASSFQLPGQEASTDTQYF. In nucleotides, the CDR3 is TGTGCCAGCAGCTTCCAACTACCGGGACAGGAGGCAAGCACAGATACGCAGTATTTT.

Only one count was recorded for this clonotype. The chain has TRBV7-9 and TRBJ1-5, with TRBD1 matching over 11 bases. The CDR3 is 17 residues long. V trimming: 5 bases; J trimming: 4 bases; junction bases outside the gene matches: 10. Germline-derived CDR1 and CDR2 are SEHNR and FQNEAQ (reference sequence). The chain's CDR3 is CASSLGQGADENQPQHF. The CDR3 bases are TGTGCCAGCAGCCTAGGACAGGGGGCCGACGAAAATCAGCCCCAGCATTTT.

There are a few counts of this clonotype. V and J are TRBV20-1 and TRBJ2-1; D is undetermined. Trimming removed 1 base at V and 4 bases at J, with 11 bases between. The CDR3 is 14 amino acids. CDR1 is DFQATT and CDR2 is SNEGSKA in the germline V gene (reference sequence). The CDR3 bases are TGCAGTGCTAGAGGGGATGGCTCATACAATGAGCAGTTCTTC. Its translation: CSARGDGSYNEQFF.

The chain recombines TRBV29-1 with TRBJ2-2; 9 bases fit TRBD1. This CDR3 comprises 14 residues. J lost 3 bases, V lost 7 bases, and 6 bases had no gene match. The V gene's germline CDR1 is SQVTM and CDR2 ANQGSEA. The CDR3 DNA is TGCAGCGCCAGGACAGGGGTAGACACCGGGGAGCTGTTTTTT. Translation: CSARTGVDTGELFF.

The chain carries TRBV4-2 and TRBJ2-5; D tentatively fits TRBD1 or TRBD2 (6 bases each). Germline V lookup: CDR1 LGHNA, CDR2 YNFKEQ. This CDR3 region has 14 residues. With 8 bases removed from V and 1 base from J, the gap between germline ends came to 14 bases. CDR3 amino acids: CASGTGGGQETQYF. CDR3 coding DNA: TGTGCCAGCGGCACTGGAGGGGGCCAAGAGACCCAGTACTTC.